The next 28 T cell receptor beta chains were all read from a single sample in a study of blood T cell repertoires in COVID-19. The repertoire was sequenced with immunoSEQ multiplex PCR; TCRdb's copy has only in-frame clones and lacks some. The sample shows about 82,000 clones, 80% of them seen only once. Material for sequencing was peripheral blood. All receptors derive from a woman aged 40 to 50 with active or convalescent COVID-19.

This clone was seen a single time. The rearrangement links TRBV18 to TRBJ1-1, with D tentatively TRBD1 (5 bases). V lost 4 bases to trimming and J lost 4 bases, with 16 bases between them. This CDR3 comprises 15 residues. The germline V gene has CDR1 KGHSH and CDR2 LQKENI. The CDR3 spells CASSRGTRSGTEAFF. CDR3 sequence (DNA): TGTGCCAGCTCACGGGGCACAAGATCGGGCACTGAAGCTTTCTTT.

This chain uses TRBV7-9 with TRBJ2-2, with TRBD1 matching over 8 bases. Trimming at V came to 4 bases and at J to 3 bases, leaving 7 bases not matched to a gene. CDR1 is SEHNR and CDR2 is FQNEAQ in the germline V gene (reference sequence). There are 16 residues in the CDR3. The DNA for the CDR3 is TGTGCCAGCAGCTCCGACAGGGGCTGGTACACCGGGGAGCTGTTTTTT. Translation gives CASSSDRGWYTGELFF.

The rearrangement joins TRBV6-6 to TRBJ2-3, with 8 positions matching TRBD1. The V gene's germline CDR1 is MNHNY and CDR2 SVGAGI (reference sequence). V shed 9 bases and J 1 base; nucleotides not matched to a gene: 9. The CDR3 consists of 15 residues. Here the CDR3 reads CASQDREGGTDTQYF. CDR3 bases: TGTGCCAGTCAGGACAGGGAAGGGGGCACAGATACGCAGTATTTT.

This clone was seen only once. This chain's CDR3 is CASSLVPGIANEQFF. CDR3 bases: TGTGCCAGCAGCTTGGTCCCAGGGATAGCCAATGAGCAGTTCTTC. The V gene is TRBV5-6, the J gene TRBJ2-1; TRBD1 might be the D (5 bases). The CDR3 runs to 15 residues. V was clipped by 0 bases and J by 6 bases, with 13 bases between them. CDR1 and CDR2 from the germline V gene are SGHDT and YYEEEE. The entire variable domain, with the rest obtained from reference TRBV5-6 and TRBJ2-1, is as follows: DAGVTQSPTHLIKTRGQQVTLRCSPKSGHDTVSWYQQALGQGPQFIFQYYEEEERQRGNFPDRFSGHQFPNYSSELNVNALLLGDSALYLCASSLVPGIANEQFFGPGTRLTVL.

The chain couples TRBV6-5 to TRBJ1-4, with D possibly matching TRBD1 (5 bases). The V gene's germline CDR1 is MNHEY and CDR2 SVGAGI. Trimming shortened V by 6 bases and J by 8 bases, and 13 bases separated the two germline ends. This CDR3 region has 13 residues. CDR3: CASRDLGGEKLFF. The CDR3 DNA reads TGTGCCAGCAGAGACCTCGGGGGGGAAAAACTGTTTTTT.

CDR3 sequence (DNA): TGTGCCTGGAGTGGGACTAGATACAACGAGCAGTACTTC. It codes for CAWSGTRYNEQYF. The genes are TRBV30 and TRBJ2-7; 7 positions agree with TRBD2. Germline V gene data show CDR1 as GTSNPN and CDR2 as SVGIG (reference sequence). V shed 1 base, J shed 5 bases, and the junction held 5 bases outside the gene matches. CDR3 size: 13 residues.

The chain has TRBV4-3 and TRBJ1-4; D uncertain. Trimming shortened V by 4 bases and J by 4 bases, and 7 bases separated the two germline ends. The CDR3 consists of 13 residues. From germline, CDR1 is LGHNA and CDR2 YSLEER. The CDR3 nucleotides read TGCGCCAGCAGCCTCGGGATTAATGAAAAACTGTTTTTT. It encodes CASSLGINEKLFF.

The gene calls are TRBV28 and TRBJ1-6; D uncertain. V shed 5 bases and J shed 9 bases, with 14 bases lying between them. Germline V gene data show CDR1 as MDHEN and CDR2 as SYDVKM. The CDR3 totals 14 residues. CDR3 DNA: TGTGCCAGCAGTACACCCACGGGGTTTTCACCCCTCCACTTT. Translated, it gives CASSTPTGFSPLHF.

The chain's CDR3 is CASSARGPQLPHNEQFF. CDR3 nucleotide sequence: TGTGCCAGCAGCGCGAGAGGGCCACAACTTCCCCACAATGAGCAGTTCTTC. This chain joins TRBV7-9 and TRBJ2-1, with D possibly being TRBD2 (5 bases). The ends were cut back, 5 bases at V and 5 bases at J, with 22 bases in the middle. Germline CDR1 SEHNR, CDR2 FQNEAQ (reference sequence). The CDR3 runs to 17 residues.

V gene TRBV13 combines with J gene TRBJ1-2; possible D gene TRBD1, 5 bases. The CDR3 is 12 amino acids. Per the germline V gene, CDR1 is PRHDT and CDR2 is FYEKMQ (reference sequence). V shed 3 bases and J shed 8 bases, with 10 bases lying between them. This CDR3 is CASSLGGRGYTF. CDR3 in DNA: TGTGCCAGCAGCTTGGGGGGACGCGGCTACACCTTC.

Points on this clone: Mismatch with germline at one junction end may stem from a read error. Other DNA variants within this sample encode the same CDR3. The chain carries TRBV18 and TRBJ2-1; 9 positions agree with TRBD1. Germline V gene sequence: CDR1 KGHSH, CDR2 LQKENI. There are 16 residues in the CDR3. DNA of the CDR3: TGTGCCAGTTCACCGCCGGGACAGGGTTATCAAAGTGAGCAGTTCTTC. It is translated as CASSPPGQGYQSEQFF.

The V and J genes are TRBV5-1 and TRBJ1-5; 7 bases fit TRBD1. Germline V gene lookup returns CDR1 SGHRS and CDR2 YFSETQ. V shed 0 bases, J shed 3 bases, and the junction held 6 bases outside the gene matches. The CDR3 is made up of 16 amino acids. CDR3: CASSLEGTGVNQPQHF. CDR3 nucleotides: TGCGCCAGCAGCTTGGAAGGAACAGGGGTCAATCAGCCCCAGCATTTT.

J is TRBJ1-3 and V is TRBV7-2; D is possibly TRBD1 (6 bases). Trimming stripped 3 bases from V and 4 bases from J, with 13 bases between. Germline CDR1 and CDR2: SGHTA and FQGNSA. There are 15 residues in the CDR3. The CDR3 bases are TGTGCCAGCAGCTTCTACAGGGCCCTCGGAAACACCATATATTTT. The encoded protein is CASSFYRALGNTIYF. Looking up the rest from reference TRBV7-2 and TRBJ1-3 gives the full variable domain: GAGVSQSPSNKVTEKGKDVELRCDPISGHTALYWYRQSLGQGLEFLIYFQGNSAPDKSGLPSDRFSAERTGGSVSTLTIQRTQQEDSAVYLCASSFYRALGNTIYFGEGSWLTVV.

V gene TRBV30 combines with J gene TRBJ1-1; the D gene is possibly TRBD1 (6 bases). Germline V gives CDR1 GTSNPN, CDR2 SVGIG (reference sequence). V dropped 3 bases and J dropped 8 bases, with 13 bases sitting between them. This CDR3 region has 12 residues. The CDR3 loop is CAWRLGGAEAFF. Here the CDR3 DNA reads TGTGCCTGGAGGCTCGGGGGGGCCGAAGCTTTCTTT.

The chain recombines TRBV5-8 with TRBJ1-2; D is uncertain. V was clipped by 5 bases and J by 3 bases, with 14 bases between them. The CDR3 spans 14 residues. Germline V CDR1 and CDR2: SGHTS, YDEGEE. The CDR3 region has the DNA TGTGCCAGCAGACAACGAGGGAGGGACTATGGCTACACCTTC. It specifies CASRQRGRDYGYTF.

This clone has only a few counts. The V call is TRBV7-6, the J call TRBJ1-4; 10 bases are shared with TRBD1. Trimming took 4 bases from V and 7 from J; bases not matched to a gene: 6. The CDR3 is 15 residues long. Germline assignment: CDR1 SGHVS and CDR2 FNYEAQ. CDR3 residues: CASSSQTGGFEKLFF. CDR3 coding DNA: TGTGCCAGCAGCTCCCAGACAGGGGGCTTTGAAAAACTGTTTTTT.

The chain is built from TRBV9 and TRBJ2-3; 9 bases fit TRBD2. Germline trimming cut 0 bases from V and 2 bases from J; bases unmatched to any gene: 10. This CDR3 region has 18 residues. Germline lookup yields CDR1 SGDLS and CDR2 YYNGEE. CDR3 bases: TGTGCCAGCAGCGTAGATGGTTTCCTAGCGGGACTCACAGATACGCAGTATTTT. It yields the protein CASSVDGFLAGLTDTQYF.

This sequence joins TRBV28 and TRBJ2-5, with 7 bases matching TRBD2. There are 13 residues in the CDR3. Germline values: CDR1 MDHEN, CDR2 SYDVKM. V was pared by 6 bases and J by 6 bases, with 7 bases of the junction left unmatched. CDR3 loop: CASSRGSRQTQYF. In DNA, the CDR3 is TGTGCCAGCAGCCGCGGGAGCAGGCAGACCCAGTACTTC.

The DNA of the CDR3 is TGTGCCAGTAGTCCGGGACAGGGAACGGAGACCCAGTACTTC. Encoded protein: CASSPGQGTETQYF. This sequence joins TRBV19 and TRBJ2-5; 9 nucleotides agree with TRBD1. This CDR3 has 14 residues. Germline CDR1 is LNHDA and CDR2 is SQIVND (reference sequence). J was trimmed by 5 bases and V by 5 bases; bases with no gene match: 6.

The gene calls are TRBV7-9 and TRBJ1-2, with a possible D match to TRBD1 (5 bases). V lost 0 bases and J lost 8, with 16 bases in between. CDR1 and CDR2 (germline): SEHNR, FQNEAQ (reference sequence). The CDR3 covers 15 residues. The CDR3 here is CASSLAGGAWGGYTF. As DNA, the CDR3 is TGTGCCAGCAGCTTAGCGGGAGGGGCATGGGGAGGCTACACCTTC.

The rearrangement joins TRBV11-3 to TRBJ2-1, with 8 bases lining up with TRBD2. V shed 1 base, J shed 0 bases, and the junction held 8 bases outside the gene matches. The CDR3 is 18 amino acids. CDR1 and CDR2 from the germline V gene are SGHNT and YENEEA. The CDR3 DNA sequence: TGTGCCAGCAGCTTAGGGTCTAGCGGGTCGAGCTCCTACAATGAGCAGTTCTTC. Protein product: CASSLGSSGSSSYNEQFF.

This sequence joins TRBV2 and TRBJ2-3; D remains unclear. The CDR3 consists of 16 residues. Trimming removed 3 bases from V and 0 bases from J, with 13 bases in between. The germline V gene encodes CDR1 SNHLY and CDR2 FYNNEI. The CDR3 DNA sequence: TGTGCCAGCAGTGATTTTTTTTTCCTTAGCACAGATACGCAGTATTTT. Protein sequence: CASSDFFFLSTDTQYF. The complete variable domain, with remaining parts taken from reference TRBV2 and TRBJ2-3, reads EPEVTQTPSHQVTQMGQEVILRCVPISNHLYFYWYRQILGQKVEFLVSFYNNEISEKSEIFDDQFSVERPDGSNFTLKIRSTKLEDSAMYFCASSDFFFLSTDTQYFGPGTRLTVL.

The chain is built from TRBV9 and TRBJ2-1; 8 bases align to TRBD2. The CDR3 contains 16 residues. Germline lookup yields CDR1 SGDLS and CDR2 YYNGEE. V shed 3 bases, J shed 1 base, and the junction held 6 bases outside the gene matches. The CDR3 here is CASSDVTSGSYNEQFF. The CDR3 DNA reads as TGTGCCAGCAGCGACGTAACTAGCGGATCCTACAATGAGCAGTTCTTC. Full variable domain (missing parts from reference TRBV9 and TRBJ2-1): DSGVTQTPKHLITATGQRVTLRCSPRSGDLSVYWYQQSLDQGLQFLIQYYNGEERAKGNILERFSAQQFPDLHSELNLSSLELGDSALYFCASSDVTSGSYNEQFFGPGTRLTVL.

This clone appeared a few times. The chain combines TRBV6-5 with TRBJ2-1; tentatively, D is TRBD1 (5 bases). Germline V lookup: CDR1 MNHEY, CDR2 SVGAGI. With 5 bases removed from V and 4 bases from J, the gap between germline ends came to 15 bases. The CDR3 has 15 amino acids. CDR3 amino acids: CASSLAATGYNEQFF. CDR3 bases: TGTGCCAGCAGTCTTGCGGCCACAGGTTACAATGAGCAGTTCTTC.

The gene calls are TRBV7-8 and TRBJ1-5, with D perhaps matching TRBD1 (5 bases). The ends were cut back, 1 base at V and 0 bases at J, with 10 bases in the middle. The CDR3 is 16 amino acids. Looked up from germline, CDR1 is SGHVS and CDR2 is FQNEAQ. CDR3 bases: TGTGCCAGCAGCTTAGAGGGCAGGGTTAGCAATCAGCCCCAGCATTTT. It is translated as CASSLEGRVSNQPQHF.

A remark on this clone: At one of its ends the junction is not consistent with the germline gene, which may arise from a read error. J is TRBJ1-4 and V is TRBV5-6; D might be TRBD1 (5 bases). CDR1 is SGHDT and CDR2 is YYEEEE in the germline V gene. The CDR3 has 13 residues. The CDR3 loop is CASSHGTGQTSSF. The DNA for the CDR3 is TGTGCCAGCAGCCATGGGACTGGACAAACGAGTTCTTTT.

V and J are TRBV28 and TRBJ1-2; D possibly corresponds to TRBD1 (6 bases). Trimming shortened V by 4 bases and J by 0 bases, and 9 bases separated the two germline ends. The length of the CDR3 is 14 residues. Germline V gene sequence: CDR1 MDHEN, CDR2 SYDVKM. CDR3 loop: CASSSPGANYGYTF. CDR3 DNA: TGTGCCAGCAGTTCCCCAGGGGCTAACTATGGCTACACCTTC.

This chain links TRBV18 with TRBJ1-3, with 9 bases that match TRBD1. The CDR3 contains 17 residues. Losses at the gene ends were 5 bases for V and 4 bases for J; bases not matched to a gene: 12. In germline, CDR1 is KGHSH, CDR2 LQKENI. CDR3 amino acids: CASSVSTGGIFGNTIYF. CDR3 coding DNA: TGTGCCAGCTCAGTTTCAACAGGGGGCATATTCGGAAACACCATATATTTT.